Listed here are 3 T cell receptor beta chains from one sample, sequenced in a study of blood T cell repertoires in COVID-19. Clones were sequenced by immunoSEQ multiplex PCR, and TCRdb holds only the in-frame ones, with some missing. The top ten hold 9.9% of the sample, which has fewer than 35,000 clones, around 90% seen once. Sequenced: peripheral blood. The receptors come from a human donor with active COVID-19. The donor label of this sample is uncertain.

The chain has TRBV29-1 and TRBJ2-1; 7 bases match TRBD2. Germline V gives CDR1 SQVTM, CDR2 ANQGSEA. This CDR3 is 14 amino acids long. Losses at the gene ends were 2 bases for V and 1 base for J; bases not matched to a gene: 2. The CDR3 loop reads CSVELRGSYNEQFF. The CDR3 nucleotides read TGCAGCGTTGAATTGCGGGGGTCCTACAATGAGCAGTTCTTC.

The chain uses TRBV6-4 and TRBJ2-2; D possibly corresponds to TRBD2 (5 bases). Trimming left V 2 bases short and J 3 bases short, with 10 bases between. Germline-derived CDR1 and CDR2 are MRHNA and SNTAGT. This CDR3 has 15 residues. This CDR3 is CASSDQLDHTGELFF. CDR3 DNA: TGTGCCAGCAGTGACCAACTAGACCACACCGGGGAGCTGTTTTTT.

This rearrangement joins TRBV4-2 to TRBJ1-2; 9 positions agree with TRBD1. CDR1 LGHNA and CDR2 YNFKEQ come from the germline V gene. Trimming at V came to 1 base and at J to 2 bases, leaving 5 bases not matched to a gene. The CDR3 contains 16 residues. The chain's CDR3 is CASSQVRTGANYGYTF. Here the CDR3 DNA reads TGTGCCAGCAGCCAAGTACGGACAGGGGCGAACTATGGCTACACCTTC.